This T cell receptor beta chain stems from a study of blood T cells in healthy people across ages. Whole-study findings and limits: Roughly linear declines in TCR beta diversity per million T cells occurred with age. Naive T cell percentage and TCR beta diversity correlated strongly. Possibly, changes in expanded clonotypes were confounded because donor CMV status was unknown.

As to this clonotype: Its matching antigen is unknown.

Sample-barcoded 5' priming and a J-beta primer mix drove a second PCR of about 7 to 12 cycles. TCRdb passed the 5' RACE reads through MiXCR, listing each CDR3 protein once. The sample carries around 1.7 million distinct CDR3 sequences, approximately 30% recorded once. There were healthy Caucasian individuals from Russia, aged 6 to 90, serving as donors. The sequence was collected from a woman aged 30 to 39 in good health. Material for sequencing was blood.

The CDR3 loop is CASAQVTAATGELFF. CDR3 bases: TGCGCCAGCGCACAAGTGACAGCGGCCACCGGGGAGCTGTTTTTT. This chain links TRBV4-1 with TRBJ2-2, with D perhaps TRBD1 or TRBD2 (5 bases each). This CDR3 has 15 amino acids. Germline CDR1 MGHRA, CDR2 YSYEKL. V was cut by 8 bases and J by 4 bases, with 17 bases left in between.